This TCR beta chain is from a study of cytotoxic CD8 clonotypes in ibrutinib-treated CLL. General observations from the study: The public clonotypes identified were infrequent and showed contraction or stability on treatment.

Data came from immunoSEQ multiplex PCR; TCRdb stores just in-frame clones and leaves some out. The repertoire consists of 300,000 to 400,000 clones, with about 61% occurring once and the leading ten covering about 6.7%. The CDR3 has 13 amino acids. The J segment lost 4 bases and the V segment lost 5 bases, leaving 2 bases of the junction unmatched. Looked up from germline, CDR1 is MNHNY and CDR2 is SVGAGI (reference sequence). This clone came up a few times. Its antigen is as yet unknown. Specimen: PBMCs, collected after 36 months of ibrutinib treatment. The origin of this receptor is a human donor with chronic lymphocytic leukemia. This chain uses TRBV6-6 with TRBJ1-2; 9 nucleotides align to TRBD1. CDR3 region: CASSKDRGYGYTF. The CDR3 DNA follows: TGTGCCAGCAGTAAGGACAGGGGCTATGGCTACACCTTC.